The 13 T cell receptor beta chains listed next were all sequenced from one sample in a study of cytomegalovirus exposure and HLA in healthy donors. Amplification used 60 Vbeta primers and 13 Jbeta primers. Method: immunoSEQ multiplex PCR; TCRdb's copy keeps in-frame clones and lacks some. The repertoire has 190,000 or so clones, 70% to 85% of them found once; the top ten carry roughly 0.095%. Sequencing input: PBMCs. These receptors were obtained from a boy aged 2 to 10 in good health and CMV-seronegative.

This chain joins TRBV9 and TRBJ2-1, with TRBD2 matching 13 bases. Unmatched junction bases numbered 2, after V lost 0 bases and J lost 5 bases. CDR1 and CDR2 (germline): SGDLS, YYNGEE. The CDR3 runs 16 residues. The CDR3 DNA is TGTGCCAGCAGCGTAGGACTAGCGGGGGGCCACAATGAGCAGTTCTTC. Translation: CASSVGLAGGHNEQFF.

This rearrangement joins TRBV23-1 to TRBJ1-3, with 9 bases aligning to TRBD1. TRBV23-1 is treated as an ORF (open reading frame) with a function not yet certain. The V and J ends lost 2 bases and 2 bases, in that order; junction bases with no gene match: 10. The CDR3 extends over 18 amino acids. CDR3 in amino acids: CASSQNGGDREAGNTIYF. The CDR3 bases are TGCGCCAGCAGTCAAAATGGAGGGGACAGGGAAGCTGGAAACACCATATATTTT.

The rearrangement joins TRBV19 to TRBJ2-3; 11 bases match TRBD2. There are 16 residues in the CDR3. V lost 5 bases and J lost 5; bases outside the gene matches: 9. Germline V gives CDR1 LNHDA, CDR2 SQIVND (reference sequence). This CDR3 is CASSSPRLAGGDTQYF. In DNA form, the CDR3 reads TGTGCCAGTAGTTCGCCCAGGCTAGCGGGGGGAGATACGCAGTATTTT.

The V call is TRBV4-1, the J call TRBJ1-6; TRBD1 matches 8 bases. Trimming took 0 bases from V and 5 from J; bases not matched to a gene: 3. Germline V lookup: CDR1 MGHRA, CDR2 YSYEKL. This CDR3 has 16 residues. The CDR3 here is CASSQEGGQDNSPLHF. The CDR3 region has the DNA TGCGCCAGCAGCCAAGAAGGGGGACAGGATAATTCACCCCTCCACTTT.

This chain uses TRBV18 with TRBJ1-5; weak D call: TRBD1 (5 bases). Germline-derived CDR1 and CDR2 are KGHSH and LQKENI. The CDR3 covers 15 residues. Trimming took 6 bases from V and 5 from J, leaving 17 bases between them. The CDR3 bases are TGTGCCAGCTCCAAAACCGGAGGGGCGTATCAGCCCCAGCATTTT. It is translated as CASSKTGGAYQPQHF.

This chain joins TRBV6-1 and TRBJ2-1; 10 bases align to TRBD2. The length of the CDR3 is 16 residues. Germline V gene sequence: CDR1 MNHNS, CDR2 SASEGT. Trimming took 1 base from V and 6 from J; bases not matched to a gene: 6. CDR3 sequence reads: CASSEGIAGGGNEQFF. The CDR3 DNA reads as TGTGCCAGCAGTGAAGGGATAGCGGGGGGCGGCAATGAGCAGTTCTTC.

V is TRBV4-1 and J is TRBJ1-5, with 9 bases lining up with TRBD1. The CDR3 runs 14 residues. After removal of 4 bases from V and 6 bases from J, the junction contained 4 bases not matched to a gene. CDR1 and CDR2 from the germline V gene are MGHRA and YSYEKL. CDR3 amino acids: CASSLGTGSQPQHF. The CDR3 coding sequence is TGCGCCAGCAGCCTTGGGACAGGGAGTCAGCCCCAGCATTTT.

This rearrangement joins TRBV6-1 to TRBJ1-2; TRBD1 agrees at 8 bases. The V gene end was trimmed by 1 base and the J gene end by 4 bases; junction bases not matched to a gene: 5. The germline V gene encodes CDR1 MNHNS and CDR2 SASEGT. The CDR3 has 15 residues. The CDR3 is CASSEVGDRLYGYTF. The DNA for the CDR3 is TGTGCCAGCAGTGAAGTGGGGGACAGGCTCTATGGCTACACCTTC.

In DNA form, the CDR3 reads TGTGCCAGTAGTATAAATCCGGACGGCGGGGAGCAGTACTTC. Translation gives CASSINPDGGEQYF. The chain employs TRBV19 and TRBJ2-7; maybe TRBD2 (5 bases). Trimming took off 2 bases at V and 7 bases at J, with 15 bases between the two ends. Germline CDR1 LNHDA, CDR2 SQIVND (reference sequence). The CDR3 has 14 residues.

In its sample, this clone was seen a few times. This chain uses TRBV5-4 with TRBJ2-7; D is possibly TRBD2 (6 bases). Trimming left V 0 bases short and J 2 bases short, with 12 bases between. CDR3 length: 15 residues. Germline V gene sequence: CDR1 SGHNT, CDR2 YYREEE (reference sequence). CDR3 sequence: CASSLGPGLPYEQYF. The CDR3 region has the DNA TGTGCCAGCAGCTTGGGGCCGGGACTGCCCTACGAGCAGTACTTC.

The table lists this clone with a count of one. V gene TRBV11-2 combines with J gene TRBJ2-3; D ambiguous. Germline loops: CDR1 SGHAT, CDR2 FQNNGV. The CDR3 consists of 14 residues. V gave up 6 bases and J gave up 4 bases, with 14 bases separating them. CDR3 region: CASSPRAGSDTQYF. Here the CDR3 DNA reads TGTGCCAGCAGTCCCCGCGCCGGGTCAGATACGCAGTATTTT.

This chain joins TRBV7-9 and TRBJ2-7, with a tentative D call TRBD2 (7 bases). The V gene lost 4 bases and the J gene lost 4 bases, with 14 bases spanning the gap. CDR1 SEHNR and CDR2 FQNEAQ come from the germline V gene (reference sequence). This CDR3 contains 14 residues. The CDR3 nucleotides are TGTGCCAGCAGCTCTCCGGGGGGCTGGTACGAGCAGTACTTC. Its translation is CASSSPGGWYEQYF.

This chain joins TRBV9 and TRBJ1-2, with 10 bases lining up with TRBD1. The CDR3 is made up of 15 amino acids. V lost 4 bases, J lost 6 bases, and 9 bases stayed unmatched. CDR1 is SGDLS, CDR2 YYNGEE, per germline. This chain's CDR3 is CASSPGGTGVHGYTF. The CDR3 nucleotides are TGTGCCAGCAGCCCTGGCGGGACAGGGGTGCATGGCTACACCTTC.